This record covers a single TCR beta chain. The antigen remains unidentified. The data were obtained in a study of OX40 agonist ivuxolimab in advanced cancers. The wider study: The study gave patients intravenous ivuxolimab at 0.01 to 10 mg/kg every 2 weeks.

Study-wide findings and caveats: CD4+ T cells averaged fewer expanded clones than CD8+ T cells. Clonal expansion was among the lowest in partial responders at 0.1-3.0 mg/kg, especially CD8+.

Enrollment shut out patients with autoimmune disease history or systemic immunosuppression. The CDR3 extends over 17 amino acids. Germline V gene lookup returns CDR1 MGHDK and CDR2 SYGVNS. With V trimmed by 0 bases and J by 6 bases, 7 bases remained unmatched. The repertoire was sequenced with immunoSEQ multiplex PCR; TCRdb's copy has only in-frame clones and lacks some. The profile shows roughly 87,000 clones, about nine tenths of them singletons. The clonotype comes from an adult with an advanced solid tumor such as melanoma, head and neck, liver or kidney cancer. The source material was CD4+ or CD8+ T cells sorted from blood, sampled in a trial of the OX40 agonist ivuxolimab. The chain is built from TRBV25-1 and TRBJ1-5; 11 nucleotides match TRBD1. CDR3: CASSEYPDRGLSQPQHF. For the CDR3, the DNA is TGTGCCAGCAGTGAATACCCGGACAGGGGGCTAAGTCAGCCCCAGCATTTT. The full variable domain, rest sourced from reference TRBV25-1 and TRBJ1-5, is EADIYQTPRYLVIGTGKKITLECSQTMGHDKMYWYQQDPGMELHLIHYSYGVNSTEKGDLSSESTVSRIRTEHFPLTLESARPSHTSQYLCASSEYPDRGLSQPQHFGDGTRLSIL.